This TCR beta chain stems from a study of T cells in localized non-small cell lung cancer. Produced via immunoSEQ multiplex PCR; TCRdb's table is partial and in-frame only. Of fewer than 13,000 clones in the sample, 48% are singletons; the top ten hold about 4.3%. The germline V and J ends were trimmed by 3 bases and 3 bases, with 3 bases remaining between them. Germline CDR1 is LNHDA and CDR2 is SQIVND (reference sequence). CDR3 length: 12 amino acids. This clonotype was obtained from a woman aged 40-75 years with stage II squamous cell lung carcinoma. Sequenced here: lymph node tissue, sampled before any cancer treatment. The chain couples TRBV19 to TRBJ1-5, with no clear D. The CDR3 DNA is TGTGCCAGTAGTATCGTCAATCAGCCCCAGCATTTT. This codes for CASSIVNQPQHF.